This T cell receptor (beta chain) was obtained from a study of blood T cell repertoires in COVID-19. Per germline, CDR1 LNHNV and CDR2 YYDKDF (reference sequence). There are 14 residues in the CDR3. The V end was cut by 5 bases, the J end by 6 bases, with 14 bases between. Sequencing was performed with immunoSEQ multiplex PCR; in TCRdb, only in-frame clones are kept and a portion is missing. The sample lists 58,000 or so clones, approximately 90% occurring once. The TCR originated in a woman aged 70-85 years with active COVID-19. The sequenced sample was peripheral blood. The chain employs TRBV15 and TRBJ2-1; D possibly corresponds to TRBD2 (5 bases). The CDR3 region is CATSHTDRGNEQFF. CDR3 bases: TGTGCCACCAGCCATACGGACCGGGGCAATGAGCAGTTCTTC.